This T cell receptor (beta chain) was sequenced during a study of cytotoxic CD8 clonotypes in ibrutinib-treated CLL (dated by TCRdb to about 2021). Broadly, across the study: The cohort was composed of 10 to 11 relapsed/refractory and fewer than 16 treatment-naive patients; IGHV unmutated status was identified in some 17 patients. Partial responses were observed in roughly 25 patients and complete responses in 2; after a median follow-up of around 68 months, remission was maintained in some 14 patients and progression was observed in approximately twelve. Response samples were obtained after a median of about 13 months of treatment, with a range of roughly 6 to 36 months. An average of 255,043 productive templates and 80,000 to 100,000 productive rearrangements was obtained per sample. Of the 90 or so participants in the trial, 25 to 30 had longitudinal samples available. Cryopreserved peripheral blood mononuclear cells were collected before treatment, at response, and at either disease progression or sustained remission. Points the paper makes about the study in general: Public clonotypes were rare and either shrank or stayed stable during treatment, and the rise in clonality at ibrutinib response reflected expansion of private clonotypes. At baseline, clonality was higher than in age-matched healthy donors and showed a strong correlation with circulating CD8+ T-cell counts. At ibrutinib response clonality went up, during sustained remission it held steady, and at progression it dropped back toward baseline. Sustained-remission and progressing patients did not have matched sampling times, and lymph node repertoires were not examined.

This clone was detected only once. Its recognized antigen is unknown. One base away there is no much larger clone; base qualities are not given. Each clonotype received, on average, around 9.6x coverage in deep resolution sequencing performed on a MiSeq, where the target depth lay between 1 in 1 million and 1 in 200,000 T cells. TCR beta libraries were generated with the immunoSEQ hsTCRB Kit. From the authors' description of their analysis: The data were analyzed with ImmunoSEQ Analyzer and ImmunoSEQ Data Assistant, and V, D and J gene assignments followed IMGT definitions. Clonality, which ranges from 0 to 1, was calculated by subtracting the normalized Shannon entropy of productive rearrangement frequencies from one. Public clonotype analysis was restricted to overrepresented clonotypes comprising at least 0.05% of each patient's repertoire. Approximately 12 repertoires from age-matched healthy donors, obtained from immuneACCESS, served as clonality controls. In its TCRdb copy, this immuneACCESS table keeps in-frame sequences only and misses some clones. Where compared with another copy, unresolved V genes explain less than half of these, and the others have no known cause. V and J calls and clone size are copied from that table; D and trimming were computed from the DNA. The sample has some 84,000 clones on record, around 84% of them singletons. More than 5% of the sample belongs to the ten largest clones.

For TCR beta library preparation, around 2 micrograms of genomic DNA were isolated from cryopreserved PBMCs. High-throughput TCR beta sequencing was performed on longitudinal blood samples from CLL patients receiving ibrutinib monotherapy. The patients took part in an open-label, single-center phase 2 trial of ibrutinib monotherapy. V is shortened by 0 bases, J by 4 bases, and the region joining them spans 8 bases. Taken from cysteine to phenylalanine, the CDR3 has 14 residues. Only CDR3 DNA remains: 42 bases, in frame from the first base. CDR1 and CDR2, looked up from the germline V gene (reference sequence), are SGHNT and YYREEE.

This chain is built from TRBV5-4 and TRBJ1-5; the D gene is not confidently resolved. The receptor's source is a human donor with chronic lymphocytic leukemia. The specimen was PBMCs, collected before ibrutinib treatment. The nucleotide sequence is given as TGTGCCAGCAGCTTGGAGGGCCCGAATCAGCCCCAGCATTTT. This codes for CASSLEGPNQPQHF.